This T cell receptor (beta chain) was sequenced during a study of T cells in Graves' hyperthyroidism and ophthalmopathy. General study results and limits: Also found in blood were most expanded thyroid clonotypes above 0.001.

When ophthalmopathy did not progress within 18 months, Graves' hyperthyroidism was considered stable. Patients having uncontrolled infection, another autoimmune disease, pregnancy or lactation were not included. Used for diagnoses were clinical symptoms, serum thyroxine and TRAb, thyroid ultrasound and orbital computed tomography. This clonotype was observed at least ten times. What it recognizes is unknown. RNA transcripts yielded amplified TCR beta CDR3 regions. The HTBI primer set was used in a first-round RT-PCR of the TCR CDR3. TCRdb re-called the multiplex PCR reads through MiXCR, storing one row per CDR3 protein. The sample has 45,000 to 55,000 distinct CDR3 sequences; about 54% are singletons. The clonotype was recovered from a man aged 18 to 30 with Graves' hyperthyroidism. The sample was peripheral blood or thyroid tissue (not recorded which).

In DNA form, the CDR3 reads TGCAGCGTTCTCGCTAGCGGGAGCACAGATACGCAGTATTTT. It translates to CSVLASGSTDTQYF. This sequence joins TRBV29-1 and TRBJ2-3; 8 bases align to TRBD2. J gave up 0 bases and V 5 bases, and 4 bases lay outside the gene matches. This CDR3 region has 14 residues. Looked up from germline, CDR1 is SQVTM and CDR2 is ANQGSEA.